The 27 T cell receptor beta chains listed next were all sequenced from one sample in a study of cytomegalovirus exposure and HLA in healthy donors. PCR was performed using 60 Vbeta and 13 Jbeta primers. Generated by immunoSEQ multiplex PCR, the TCRdb table keeps only in-frame clones and is missing some. The table records approximately 140,000 clones, about 85% of them present only once. Sequenced sample: PBMCs. The receptors stem from a female donor in good health and CMV-seronegative.

V and J are TRBV27 and TRBJ2-1; 8 nucleotides agree with TRBD1. The CDR3 runs 15 residues. The V gene end was trimmed by 6 bases and the J gene end by 2 bases; junction bases not matched to a gene: 6. Germline V lookup: CDR1 MNHEY, CDR2 SMNVEV (reference sequence). The CDR3 protein is CASRQGGTTYNEQFF. The CDR3 region has the DNA TGTGCCAGCAGACAGGGGGGAACGACCTACAATGAGCAGTTCTTC.

V is TRBV30 and J is TRBJ1-5; weak D call: TRBD1 (5 bases). Germline lookup yields CDR1 GTSNPN and CDR2 SVGIG (reference sequence). Trimming removed 3 bases from V and 0 bases from J, with 12 bases in between. CDR3 size: 15 residues. The CDR3 protein is CAWRGAGDSNQPQHF. As DNA, the CDR3 is TGTGCCTGGAGAGGGGCAGGAGATAGCAATCAGCCCCAGCATTTT.

This clone has more than one count but fewer than ten. The chain links TRBV5-6 to TRBJ2-7; D uncertain. This CDR3 spans 13 amino acids. Between the trimmed V and J ends, which lost 5 bases and 4 bases, there was a span of 13 bases. Germline V gene sequence: CDR1 SGHDT, CDR2 YYEEEE. CDR3 loop: CASSSQALYEQYF. DNA of the CDR3: TGTGCCAGCAGTTCGCAGGCGCTTTACGAGCAGTACTTC.

V gene TRBV5-4 combines with J gene TRBJ1-5, with a weak D call TRBD1 (6 bases). CDR1 and CDR2 (germline): SGHNT, YYREEE (reference sequence). The CDR3 has 14 residues. Trimming cost V 3 bases and J 5 bases, with 12 bases left between them. The CDR3 region has the DNA TGTGCCAGCAGCTCACGGGGGGCGCATCAGCCCCAGCATTTT. Residues: CASSSRGAHQPQHF.

V and J are TRBV10-3 and TRBJ1-1, with 7 bases that match TRBD1. CDR3 length equals 17 residues. Germline CDR1 ENHRY, CDR2 SYGVKD. The V segment lost 0 bases and the J segment 1 base; nucleotides outside the gene matches: 8. In nucleotides, the CDR3 is TGTGCCATCAGTGAGTCGACAGGGAGAGGGGCGAACACTGAAGCTTTCTTT. This translates into CAISESTGRGANTEAFF.

The chain uses TRBV15 and TRBJ2-1, with TRBD1 identical over 8 bases. The germline V gene encodes CDR1 LNHNV and CDR2 YYDKDF (reference sequence). The CDR3 totals 16 residues. With 1 base clipped from V and 7 bases from J, the junction kept 9 bases outside the gene matches. Written as DNA, the CDR3 is TGTGCCACCAGCAGAGCCCAGGGGGCCTATGCGAATGAGCAGTTCTTC. Protein product: CATSRAQGAYANEQFF.

The chain uses TRBV5-1 and TRBJ2-3, with D possibly matching TRBD2 (5 bases). The CDR3 totals 14 residues. The V gene's germline CDR1 is SGHRS and CDR2 YFSETQ. Trimming cost V 8 bases and J 4 bases, with 17 bases left between them. The CDR3 DNA follows: TGCGCCAGTAGGCTAGCAGGAGAGTCAGATACGCAGTATTTT. It yields the protein CASRLAGESDTQYF.

The V and J genes are TRBV5-1 and TRBJ2-7, with no clear D. This CDR3 is built from 12 residues. Trimming took 5 bases from V and 2 from J, leaving 8 bases between them. Germline V gene lookup returns CDR1 SGHRS and CDR2 YFSETQ. CDR3 sequence reads: CASRSEPYEQYF. The DNA for the CDR3 is TGCGCCAGCAGGAGCGAGCCCTACGAGCAGTACTTC.

The chain is built from TRBV19 and TRBJ2-2, with D perhaps TRBD2 (6 bases). Germline V gene lookup returns CDR1 LNHDA and CDR2 SQIVND (reference sequence). Trimming pared 7 bases from V and 0 bases from J, leaving 9 bases between. This CDR3 spans 14 amino acids. The CDR3 DNA sequence: TGTGCCAGTAAGGGGAGGCCGAACACCGGGGAGCTGTTTTTT. Translating gives CASKGRPNTGELFF.

The CDR3 DNA sequence: TGTGCCAGCAGACTAGCGGGAGGGGTAGATGAGCAGTTCTTC. This encodes CASRLAGGVDEQFF. The chain carries TRBV2 and TRBJ2-1; 13 bases match TRBD2. The CDR3 is 14 amino acids. Germline-derived CDR1 and CDR2 are SNHLY and FYNNEI. V trimming: 6 bases; J trimming: 8 bases; junction bases outside the gene matches: 4.

The V gene is TRBV10-3, the J gene TRBJ1-1; D possibly corresponds to TRBD1 (5 bases). The V gene lost 2 bases and the J gene lost 5 bases, with 18 bases spanning the gap. The CDR3 totals 16 residues. Germline V gives CDR1 ENHRY, CDR2 SYGVKD. The CDR3 DNA follows: TGTGCCATCAGTGAGGGCCCGAGGGGAGGAGGGACTGAAGCTTTCTTT. Its translation is CAISEGPRGGGTEAFF.

This clone has at least ten counts. This sequence joins TRBV29-1 and TRBJ1-1, with a possible D match to TRBD1 (6 bases). The CDR3 spans 13 residues. The V end was cut by 6 bases, the J end by 2 bases, with 13 bases between. Per the germline V gene, CDR1 is SQVTM and CDR2 is ANQGSEA. Written as DNA, the CDR3 is TGCAGCGTGACGGGACACCTCAACACTGAAGCTTTCTTT. Protein: CSVTGHLNTEAFF.

This clone was seen once. The rearrangement joins TRBV6-1 to TRBJ1-1; tentatively, D is TRBD1 (6 bases). This CDR3 comprises 15 residues. The ends were cut back, 3 bases at V and 0 bases at J, with 11 bases in the middle. Germline V CDR1 and CDR2: MNHNS, SASEGT. CDR3 amino acids: CASSESRTVNTEAFF. CDR3 nucleotide sequence: TGTGCCAGCAGTGAGTCCCGGACAGTGAACACTGAAGCTTTCTTT.

The rearrangement uses TRBV7-8 and TRBJ1-2, with 8 nucleotides matching TRBD1. CDR3 length equals 15 residues. With V trimmed by 4 bases and J by 4 bases, 8 bases remained unmatched. Germline CDR1 is SGHVS and CDR2 is FQNEAQ. The CDR3 loop reads CASSWRRTGSYGYTF. CDR3 nucleotide sequence: TGTGCCAGCAGCTGGCGCAGGACAGGGAGCTATGGCTACACCTTC.

This rearrangement joins TRBV7-2 to TRBJ1-2; 7 positions match TRBD1. The ends lost 6 bases at V and 7 bases at J; junction bases unmatched: 8. The CDR3 is made up of 13 amino acids. CDR1 SGHTA and CDR2 FQGNSA come from the germline V gene. For the CDR3, the DNA is TGTGCCAGCAGATCGGGACAGATTTTTGGCTACACCTTC. Its protein product is CASRSGQIFGYTF.

The rearrangement uses TRBV9 and TRBJ1-2; D is possibly TRBD1 (5 bases). Germline-derived CDR1 and CDR2 are SGDLS and YYNGEE. Trimming left V 0 bases short and J 2 bases short, with 14 bases between. This CDR3 has 16 residues. The CDR3 DNA is TGTGCCAGCAGCGTAGACAGGAGGGGCCGGAACTATGGCTACACCTTC. Protein: CASSVDRRGRNYGYTF.

This rearrangement joins TRBV12-5 to TRBJ2-7; 15 bases match TRBD2. CDR1 and CDR2 from the germline V gene are LGHNT and FRNRAP. The J segment lost 4 bases and the V segment lost 8 bases, leaving 3 bases of the junction unmatched. The CDR3 is made up of 14 amino acids. The CDR3 spells CASRTSGRGYEQYF. CDR3 nucleotides: TGTGCTAGTCGGACTAGCGGGAGGGGTTACGAGCAGTACTTC.

V is TRBV5-1 and J is TRBJ1-1; no clear D gene. The CDR3 contains 13 residues. CDR1 and CDR2 from the germline V gene are SGHRS and YFSETQ. The ends were cut back, 5 bases at V and 5 bases at J, with 13 bases in the middle. The CDR3 here is CASSRDGGTEAFF. CDR3 nucleotide sequence: TGCGCCAGCAGTCGGGATGGAGGGACTGAAGCTTTCTTT.

The rearrangement links TRBV13 to TRBJ2-7; 7 positions agree with TRBD1. V shed 5 bases and J 4 bases; nucleotides not matched to a gene: 11. Germline CDR1 is PRHDT and CDR2 is FYEKMQ (reference sequence). This CDR3 contains 15 residues. The CDR3 region has the DNA TGTGCCAGCAGCCATTCAGGGACAGCAACTTACGAGCAGTACTTC. Protein product: CASSHSGTATYEQYF. Using reference TRBV13 and TRBJ2-7 for the parts outside the CDR3, the full variable domain is AAGVIQSPRHLIKEKRETATLKCYPIPRHDTVYWYQQGPGQDPQFLISFYEKMQSDKGSIPDRFSAQQFSDYHSELNMSSLELGDSALYFCASSHSGTATYEQYFGPGTRLTVT.

A single count supports this clone. The DNA for the CDR3 is TGTGCCAGCAGCTTACGCGGGAGCACGCGCAATGAGCAGTTCTTC. Translation: CASSLRGSTRNEQFF. The chain uses TRBV7-8 and TRBJ2-1; 7 bases align to TRBD2. Unmatched junction bases numbered 7, after V lost 2 bases and J lost 6 bases. CDR1 is SGHVS, CDR2 FQNEAQ, per germline. The CDR3 contains 15 residues.

This clone was detected a few times. The chain has TRBV9 and TRBJ2-7, with 9 bases lining up with TRBD2. CDR3 length equals 16 residues. V lost 0 bases and J lost 5; bases outside the gene matches: 9. CDR1 is SGDLS, CDR2 YYNGEE, per germline. CDR3 DNA sequence: TGTGCCAGCAGCGTAGCGGGGCGGGGGGGAGGGGACGAGCAGTACTTC. Translating it yields CASSVAGRGGGDEQYF.

The V call is TRBV19, the J call TRBJ1-4, with TRBD1 matching over 7 bases. The germline gives CDR1 LNHDA, CDR2 SQIVND (reference sequence). After removal of 7 bases from V and 6 bases from J, the junction contained 11 bases not matched to a gene. The CDR3 length is 15 residues. CDR3 in DNA: TGTGCCAGTACCAAATACACAGGGGAGGATGAAAAACTGTTTTTT. This translates into CASTKYTGEDEKLFF. The complete variable domain, with remaining parts taken from reference TRBV19 and TRBJ1-4, reads DGGITQSPKYLFRKEGQNVTLSCEQNLNHDAMYWYRQDPGQGLRLIYYSQIVNDFQKGDIAEGYSVSREKKESFPLTVTSAQKNPTAFYLCASTKYTGEDEKLFFGSGTQLSVL.

The rearrangement links TRBV5-4 to TRBJ2-1; D ambiguous. Trimming left V 0 bases short and J 0 bases short, with 7 bases between. The germline V gene has CDR1 SGHNT and CDR2 YYREEE (reference sequence). CDR3 length equals 15 residues. CDR3 sequence: CASSLGVSSYNEQFF. CDR3 DNA sequence: TGTGCCAGCAGCTTGGGTGTCAGCTCCTACAATGAGCAGTTCTTC.

The chain couples TRBV28 to TRBJ1-2; D perhaps matches TRBD1 (5 bases). The CDR3 covers 11 residues. In germline, CDR1 is MDHEN, CDR2 SYDVKM. The V gene lost 5 bases and the J gene lost 13 bases, with 14 bases spanning the gap. CDR3 in DNA: TGTGCCAGCAGTGCCTACAGGCATAGCACCTTC. This gives the protein CASSAYRHSTF.

The V gene is TRBV4-2, the J gene TRBJ1-2, with TRBD1 matching 8 bases. The CDR3 runs to 14 residues. CDR1 is LGHNA and CDR2 is YNFKEQ in the germline V gene. V was clipped by 0 bases and J by 6 bases; unmatched bases: 3. The CDR3 loop is CASSQDQGQDGYTF. CDR3 DNA sequence: TGTGCCAGCAGCCAAGATCAGGGACAGGATGGCTACACCTTC.

The V call is TRBV9, the J call TRBJ2-1, with 10 bases fitting TRBD1. V lost 6 bases, J lost 14 bases, and 11 bases stayed unmatched. The CDR3 is made up of 13 amino acids. Germline CDR1 and CDR2: SGDLS and YYNGEE. CDR3 nucleotide sequence: TGTGCCAGCAATCGGGACAGGGGAGCCGATAAGTTCTTC. It translates to CASNRDRGADKFF.

This clone was counted only a few times. This CDR3 is CASSLEGNYGYTF. CDR3 DNA sequence: TGTGCCAGCAGCTTAGAGGGGAACTATGGCTACACCTTC. This chain connects TRBV7-6 to TRBJ1-2, with a weak D call TRBD1 (5 bases). Germline V CDR1 and CDR2: SGHVS, FNYEAQ. V lost 1 base and J lost 2, with 5 bases in between. The CDR3 runs to 13 residues.